The clone carrying this T cell receptor beta chain was seen just once. Its cognate antigen is unknown. Since no conserved phenylalanine or tryptophan closes the CDR3, a read error is the likely cause. Each donor was healthy, and each was a bone marrow donor. Deletions cut 2 bases from V and 1 base from J, with 12 bases between. The CDR3 extends over 15 amino acids. Germline values: CDR1 SNHLY, CDR2 FYNNEI. The sample belongs to a study of cytomegalovirus exposure and HLA in healthy donors. Study-level findings and limits: Researchers reportedly found TCR beta sequences accurately predicted most subjects' HLA-A and HLA-B alleles.

With 60 Vbeta and 13 Jbeta primers, the PCR was carried out. In the original workflow: Later, an analysis found about 77 million unique TCR beta chains, and some 10 million of these were shared. TCRdb's table, derived via immunoSEQ multiplex PCR, lists solely in-frame clones and lacks some. V and J calls and clone size are those listed in that table; D and trimming were worked out from the DNA. The sample comprises about 130,000 clones, 80% of which are singletons, and 8.9% rests with the top ten. This receptor was obtained from a man under 40 in good health and CMV-seropositive. This chain links TRBV2 with TRBJ2-7, with D maybe TRBD2 (7 bases). The source material was PBMCs. The CDR3 loop is CASSENRGASYEQYL. The CDR3 coding sequence is TGTGCCAGCAGTGAAAATCGGGGGGCATCCTACGAGCAGTACCTC.